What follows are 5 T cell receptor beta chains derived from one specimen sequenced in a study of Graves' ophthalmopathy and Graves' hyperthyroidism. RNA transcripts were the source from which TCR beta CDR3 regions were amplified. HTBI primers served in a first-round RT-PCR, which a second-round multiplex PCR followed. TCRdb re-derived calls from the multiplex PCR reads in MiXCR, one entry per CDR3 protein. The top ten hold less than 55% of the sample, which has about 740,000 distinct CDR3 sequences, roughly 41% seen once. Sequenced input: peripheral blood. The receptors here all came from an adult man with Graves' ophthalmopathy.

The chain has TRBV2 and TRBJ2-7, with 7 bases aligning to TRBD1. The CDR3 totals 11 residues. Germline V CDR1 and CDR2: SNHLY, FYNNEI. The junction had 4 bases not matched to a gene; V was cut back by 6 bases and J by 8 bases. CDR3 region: CASSKDRKQYF. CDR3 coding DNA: TGTGCCAGCAGCAAGGACAGGAAGCAGTACTTC.

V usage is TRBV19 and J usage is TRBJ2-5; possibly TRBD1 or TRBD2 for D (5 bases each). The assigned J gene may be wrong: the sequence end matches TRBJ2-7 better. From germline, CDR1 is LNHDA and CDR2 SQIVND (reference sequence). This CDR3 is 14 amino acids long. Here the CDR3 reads CASSIGTAAYEQYF. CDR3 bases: TGTGCCAGTAGTATCGGGACCGCCGCCTACGAGCAGTACTTC.

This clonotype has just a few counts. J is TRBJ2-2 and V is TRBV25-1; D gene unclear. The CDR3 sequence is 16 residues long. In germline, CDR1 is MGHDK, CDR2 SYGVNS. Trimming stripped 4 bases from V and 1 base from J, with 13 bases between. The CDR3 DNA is TGTGCCAGCAGTGCCTTCTCCCAGGAGAACACCGGGGAGCTGTTTTTT. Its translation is CASSAFSQENTGELFF. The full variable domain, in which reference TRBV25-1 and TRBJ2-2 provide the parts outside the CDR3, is EADIYQTPRYLVIGTGKKITLECSQTMGHDKMYWYQQDPGMELHLIHYSYGVNSTEKGDLSSESTVSRIRTEHFPLTLESARPSHTSQYLCASSAFSQENTGELFFGEGSRLTVL.

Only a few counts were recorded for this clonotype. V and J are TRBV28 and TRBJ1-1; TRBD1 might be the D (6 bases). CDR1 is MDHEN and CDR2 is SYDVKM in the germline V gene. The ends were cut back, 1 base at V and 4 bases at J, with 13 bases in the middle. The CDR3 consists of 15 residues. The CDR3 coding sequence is TGTGCCAGCAGTTTATTACGGGGGCTTAGCACTGAAGCTTTCTTT. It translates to CASSLLRGLSTEAFF.

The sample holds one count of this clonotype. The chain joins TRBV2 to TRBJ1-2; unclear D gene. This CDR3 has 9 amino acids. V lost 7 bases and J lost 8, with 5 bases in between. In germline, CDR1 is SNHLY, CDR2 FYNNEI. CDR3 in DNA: TGTGCCAGCATGGTAGGCTACACCTTC. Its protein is CASMVGYTF.